These T cell receptor beta chains were read from a single sample in a study of cytomegalovirus exposure and HLA in healthy donors. Only in-frame clones appear in the TCRdb table, and some are missing; sequencing was by immunoSEQ multiplex PCR. This sample has 95,000 to 150,000 clones; nearly 80% occur once, and the top ten carry around 3%. The sequenced sample was PBMCs. All receptors derive from a woman in her 30s in good health and CMV-seropositive. The CDR3 runs from the conserved cysteine through the conserved F or W. Fields, in order: clone size, J gene, V gene, D gene, CDR3 DNA, CDR3 protein. D genes are given only for firm matches. Clone size, where shown, is once, few, many, or a class for clones that have expanded.

-	TRBJ1-1	TRBV5-6	-	TGTGCCAGCAGCTTGGGGGCCGGCCCCGAAGCTTTCTTT	CASSLGAGPEAFF
-	TRBJ2-3	TRBV5-1	-	TGCGCCAGCAGCTCTTGGAGGAGACCTTTGACAGATACGCAGTATTTT	CASSSWRRPLTDTQYF
-	TRBJ2-3	TRBV29-1	TRBD2	TGCAGCGTTGGCGGGGGTTGGACAGATACGCAGTATTTT	CSVGGGWTDTQYF
-	TRBJ2-5	TRBV6-6	-	TGTGCCAGCAGTTCTGTCCGTTTCGAGACCCAGTACTTC	CASSSVRFETQYF
once	TRBJ1-2	TRBV28	TRBD1	TGTGCCAGCAGTCAAACAGGGGATGGCTACACCTTC	CASSQTGDGYTF
-	TRBJ2-7	TRBV4-3	TRBD1	TGCGCCAGCACCCTGCATAGAACACCCATAGCTGGGACAGGGGGCTTCGAGCAGTACTTC	CASTLHRTPIAGTGGFEQYF
once	TRBJ2-7	TRBV7-9	TRBD2	TGTGCCAGCAGCTTCAGTCTAGCGGGGTCGGAGCAGTACTTC	CASSFSLAGSEQYF
-	TRBJ2-7	TRBV5-1	TRBD1	TGCGCCAGCAAATGCGGACAGGACGAGCAGTACTTC	CASKCGQDEQYF
-	TRBJ2-5	TRBV7-2	-	TGTGCCAGCAGCTTACTTCGGGGGGCAGGAGAGACCCAGTACTTC	CASSLLRGAGETQYF
-	TRBJ2-1	TRBV29-1	TRBD2	TGCAGCGTTTTAGGACTAGACAATGAGCAGTTCTTC	CSVLGLDNEQFF
once	TRBJ2-2	TRBV7-9	TRBD2	TGTGCCAGCAGCCCGATCTGGCGGGGGGCCCGTTTGAACACCGGGGAGCTGTTTTTT	CASSPIWRGARLNTGELFF
-	TRBJ1-1	TRBV6-6	-	TGTGCCAGCAGTTACCCAGGGCCTGAAGCTTTCTTT	CASSYPGPEAFF
-	TRBJ2-3	TRBV4-3	TRBD2	TGCGCCAGCAGCCAACATGTGACTAGCGGGGCTAGCACAGATACGCAGTATTTT	CASSQHVTSGASTDTQYF
few	TRBJ2-5	TRBV6-1	-	TGTGCCAGCACACATGGAGAGACCCAGTACTTC	CASTHGETQYF